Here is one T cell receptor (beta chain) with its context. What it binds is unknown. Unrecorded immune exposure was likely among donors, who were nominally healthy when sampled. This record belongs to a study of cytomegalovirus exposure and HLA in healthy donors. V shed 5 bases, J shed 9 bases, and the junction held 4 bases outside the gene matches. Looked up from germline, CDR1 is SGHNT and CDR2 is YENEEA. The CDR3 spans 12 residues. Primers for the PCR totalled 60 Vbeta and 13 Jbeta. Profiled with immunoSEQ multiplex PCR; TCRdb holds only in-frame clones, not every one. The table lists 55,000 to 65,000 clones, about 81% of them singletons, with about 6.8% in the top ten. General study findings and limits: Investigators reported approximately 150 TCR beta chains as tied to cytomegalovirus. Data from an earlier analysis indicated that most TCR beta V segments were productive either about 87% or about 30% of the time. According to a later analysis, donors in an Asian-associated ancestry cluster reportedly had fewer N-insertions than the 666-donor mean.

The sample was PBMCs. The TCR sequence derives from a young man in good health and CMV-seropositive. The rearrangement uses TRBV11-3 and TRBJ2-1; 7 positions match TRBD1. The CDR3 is CASSPTGTEQFF. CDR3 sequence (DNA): TGTGCCAGCAGCCCGACAGGGACTGAGCAGTTCTTC.